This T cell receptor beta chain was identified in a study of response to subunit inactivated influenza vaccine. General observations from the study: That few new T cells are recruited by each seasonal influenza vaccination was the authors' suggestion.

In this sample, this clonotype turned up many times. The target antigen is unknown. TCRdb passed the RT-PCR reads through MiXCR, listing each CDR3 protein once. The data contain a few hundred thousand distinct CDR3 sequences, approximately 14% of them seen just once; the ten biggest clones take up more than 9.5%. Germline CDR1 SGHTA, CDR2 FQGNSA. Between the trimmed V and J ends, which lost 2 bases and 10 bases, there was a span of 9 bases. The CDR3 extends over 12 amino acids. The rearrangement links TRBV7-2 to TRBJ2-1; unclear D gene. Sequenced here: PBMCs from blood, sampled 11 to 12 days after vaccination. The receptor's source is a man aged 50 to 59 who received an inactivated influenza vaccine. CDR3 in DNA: TGTGCCAGCAGCTTAATCGCCCGGGAGCAGTTCTTC. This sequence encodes CASSLIAREQFF.